This T cell receptor beta chain is from a study of blood T cells in healthy people across ages. Sample-barcoded 5' priming and a J-beta primer mix drove a second PCR of 7 to 11 cycles. TCRdb reanalysed the 5' RACE reads using MiXCR and keeps one entry per CDR3 protein. The data hold 600,000 to 900,000 distinct CDR3 sequences, with 20% to 30% observed a single time. This clonotype was recorded a few times. This CDR3 is built from 14 residues. V gave up 1 base and J gave up 2 bases, with 10 bases separating them. In germline, CDR1 is SGHRS, CDR2 YFSETQ. These sequences were also reported in another study, on T cells of mothers and their children.

The rearrangement links TRBV5-1 to TRBJ2-7; no firm D call. Sequencing input: blood. This TCR derives from a boy aged 5-17 years in good health. The CDR3 sequence: CASSLLLSPYEQYF. The CDR3 nucleotides are TGCGCCAGCAGCTTGCTACTCTCTCCCTACGAGCAGTACTTC.